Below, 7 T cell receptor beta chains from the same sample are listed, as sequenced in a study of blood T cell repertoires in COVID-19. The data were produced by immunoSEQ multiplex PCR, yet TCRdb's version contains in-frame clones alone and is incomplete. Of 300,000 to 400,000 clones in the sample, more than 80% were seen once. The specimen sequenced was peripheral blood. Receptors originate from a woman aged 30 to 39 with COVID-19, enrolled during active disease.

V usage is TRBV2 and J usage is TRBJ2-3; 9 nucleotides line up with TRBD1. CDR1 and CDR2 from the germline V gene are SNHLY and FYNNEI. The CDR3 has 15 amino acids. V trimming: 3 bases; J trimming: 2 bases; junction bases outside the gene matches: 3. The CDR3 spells CASSEDRGYTDTQYF. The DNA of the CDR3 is TGTGCCAGCAGTGAGGACAGGGGCTACACAGATACGCAGTATTTT.

CDR3 protein: CASRRSGDSGNTIYF. CDR3 bases: TGTGCCAGCCGGAGGTCCGGAGACTCTGGAAACACCATATATTTT. The chain is built from TRBV6-5 and TRBJ1-3; D call uncertain. Germline values: CDR1 MNHEY, CDR2 SVGAGI. The CDR3 has 15 amino acids. V gave up 8 bases and J gave up 0 bases, with 14 bases separating them.

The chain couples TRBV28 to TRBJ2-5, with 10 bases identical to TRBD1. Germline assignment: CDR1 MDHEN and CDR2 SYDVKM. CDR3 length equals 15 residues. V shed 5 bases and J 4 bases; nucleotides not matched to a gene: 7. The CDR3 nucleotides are TGTGCCAGCAGTCTTATAGACAGGGGGCGAGAGACCCAGTACTTC. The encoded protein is CASSLIDRGRETQYF.

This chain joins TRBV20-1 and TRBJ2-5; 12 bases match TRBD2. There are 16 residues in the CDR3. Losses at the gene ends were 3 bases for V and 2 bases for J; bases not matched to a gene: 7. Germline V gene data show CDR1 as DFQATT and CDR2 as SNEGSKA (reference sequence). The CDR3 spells CSASLPGTSGQETQYF. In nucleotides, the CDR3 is TGCAGTGCTAGTCTTCCTGGGACTAGCGGGCAAGAGACCCAGTACTTC.

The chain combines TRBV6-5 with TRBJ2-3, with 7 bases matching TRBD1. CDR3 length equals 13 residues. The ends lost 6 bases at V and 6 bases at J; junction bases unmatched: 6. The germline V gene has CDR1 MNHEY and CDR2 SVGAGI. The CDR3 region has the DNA TGTGCCAGCAGCTACCCGGGACAGGATACGCAGTATTTT. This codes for CASSYPGQDTQYF.

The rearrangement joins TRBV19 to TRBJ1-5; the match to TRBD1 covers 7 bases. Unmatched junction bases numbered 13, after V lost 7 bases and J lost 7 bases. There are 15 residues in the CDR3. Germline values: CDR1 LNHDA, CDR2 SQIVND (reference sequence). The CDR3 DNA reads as TGTGCCAGTAAAAGACAGGGCTCTATCGACCAGCCCCAGCATTTT. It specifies CASKRQGSIDQPQHF.

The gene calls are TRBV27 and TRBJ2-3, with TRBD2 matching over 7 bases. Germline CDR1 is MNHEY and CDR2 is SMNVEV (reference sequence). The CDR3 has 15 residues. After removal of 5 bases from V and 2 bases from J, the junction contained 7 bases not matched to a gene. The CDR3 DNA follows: TGTGCCAGCAGTCCCATCAGGGACTACACAGATACGCAGTATTTT. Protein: CASSPIRDYTDTQYF.